The 9 T cell receptor beta chains in this list originate from one sample, sequenced in a study of T cell repertoires in cytomegalovirus infection. TCRdb reprocessed the reads via MiXCR and lists one record per CDR3 protein. The sample records roughly 180,000 distinct CDR3 sequences, roughly 30% being singletons. What was sequenced was PBMCs. The receptors derive from a human donor in good health (CMV status not recorded). Some clones in this sample may be carry-over from other donors' samples.

This clonotype was counted once. At one boundary the junction diverges from the germline segment, which might be a read error. The J gene is TRBJ1-2, the V gene TRBV12-3 or TRBV12-4; D call uncertain. The CDR3 is 13 residues long. The CDR3 DNA follows: TGTACCAGCAGTTTAACTCCAAACAATGGCTACACCTTC. Its translation: CTSSLTPNNGYTF.

The chain carries TRBV5-6 and TRBJ2-1; 11 nucleotides align to TRBD1. CDR1 and CDR2 (germline): SGHDT, YYEEEE. V was clipped by 4 bases and J by 7 bases; unmatched bases: 7. The CDR3 totals 15 residues. CDR3 coding DNA: TGTGCCAGCAGCCTCCTGGGACAGGGGGGTAATGAGCAGTTCTTC. Protein sequence: CASSLLGQGGNEQFF.

This clonotype was observed at least ten times. This rearrangement joins TRBV7-9 to TRBJ1-4; D remains unclear. In germline, CDR1 is SEHNR, CDR2 FQNEAQ (reference sequence). Trimming removed 1 base at V and 0 bases at J, with 9 bases between. The CDR3 length is 16 residues. This chain's CDR3 is CASSLVSGATNEKLFF. The CDR3 DNA reads as TGTGCCAGCAGCTTAGTGTCGGGCGCAACTAATGAAAAACTGTTTTTT.

This clonotype was seen more than once but under ten times. The chain uses TRBV7-9 and TRBJ2-3; TRBD2 might be the D (6 bases). Trimming left V 3 bases short and J 0 bases short, with 13 bases between. The CDR3 has 16 amino acids. Germline-derived CDR1 and CDR2 are SEHNR and FQNEAQ (reference sequence). The CDR3, as DNA: TGTGCCAGCAGCTTTGGGACTCCCGCTAGCACAGATACGCAGTATTTT. It is translated as CASSFGTPASTDTQYF.

The CDR3, as DNA: TGTGCCAGCAGCTTCAACGGGGGGGCCCTCCAAGAGACCCAGTACTTC. The encoded protein is CASSFNGGALQETQYF. The chain recombines TRBV11-2 with TRBJ2-5; 8 bases match TRBD2. The CDR3 is 16 amino acids. Germline V CDR1 and CDR2: SGHAT, FQNNGV. After removal of 3 bases from V and 1 base from J, the junction contained 7 bases not matched to a gene. The whole variable domain, remainder taken from reference TRBV11-2 and TRBJ2-5, is EAGVAQSPRYKIIEKRQSVAFWCNPISGHATLYWYQQILGQGPKLLIQFQNNGVVDDSQLPKDRFSAERLKGVDSTLKIQPAKLEDSAVYLCASSFNGGALQETQYFGPGTRLLVL.

CDR3 coding DNA: TGTGCCAGCACCAACCTCCTGCGGGGAGATACGCAGTATTTT. It is translated as CASTNLLRGDTQYF. The chain combines TRBV6-2 or TRBV6-3 with TRBJ2-3; maybe TRBD2 (6 bases). Between the trimmed V and J ends, which lost 7 bases and 5 bases, there was a span of 16 bases. The germline gives CDR1 MNHEY, CDR2 SVGEGT. The CDR3 is made up of 14 amino acids.

V gene TRBV7-2 combines with J gene TRBJ1-2; no firm D call. This CDR3 is 16 amino acids long. CDR1 and CDR2 (germline): SGHTA, FQGNSA. The V end lost 0 bases, the J end lost 4 bases, and 15 bases lay between the germline ends. The CDR3 protein is CASSLASVVTGYGYTF. As DNA, the CDR3 is TGTGCCAGCAGCTTAGCGTCGGTTGTCACGGGCTATGGCTACACCTTC. The full variable domain, completed using reference TRBV7-2 and TRBJ1-2, is GAGVSQSPSNKVTEKGKDVELRCDPISGHTALYWYRQSLGQGLEFLIYFQGNSAPDKSGLPSDRFSAERTGGSVSTLTIQRTQQEDSAVYLCASSLASVVTGYGYTFGSGTRLTVV.

This chain connects TRBV7-9 to TRBJ1-1; D is undetermined. Germline CDR1 SEHNR, CDR2 FQNEAQ (reference sequence). The V and J ends lost 7 bases and 4 bases respectively, with 13 bases between them. The CDR3 is 13 residues long. The CDR3 DNA is TGTGCCAGCAAAAGCCCTGGTCGCACTGAAGCTTTCTTT. Residues: CASKSPGRTEAFF.

The chain carries TRBV29-1 and TRBJ2-2, with unresolved D. Looked up from germline, CDR1 is SQVTM and CDR2 is ANQGSEA. The CDR3 extends over 14 amino acids. V was cut by 5 bases and J by 0 bases, with 10 bases left in between. CDR3 residues: CSVLDRTNTGELFF. In DNA, the CDR3 is TGCAGCGTTCTGGACCGAACGAACACCGGGGAGCTGTTTTTT.